This is a list of T cell receptor beta chains from one sample in a study of blood T cells in healthy people across ages. TCRdb analysed the 5' RACE reads with MiXCR anew, one entry per CDR3 protein. The top ten clones hold about 3.8% of a sample with approximately 1.5 million distinct CDR3 sequences, roughly 43% of them seen once. Sequenced sample: blood. The receptors here all came from a woman younger than 30 in good health. CDR3s include the opening cysteine and the closing phenylalanine or tryptophan. A D gene is named only where the DNA matches it firmly. A row's size may be missing; if present it is once, few, many or a size class.

cdr3_aa: CASRRGSFTEQFF
cdr3_nt: TGTGCCAGCAGGCGCGGGAGTTTCACTGAGCAGTTCTTC
d_call: TRBD2
clone_size: .
j_call: TRBJ2-1
v_call: TRBV27

cdr3_aa: CASSWGSTRDTQYF
cdr3_nt: TGTGCCAGCAGCTGGGGCTCCACGAGAGATACGCAGTATTTT
d_call: .
clone_size: few
j_call: TRBJ2-3
v_call: TRBV27

cdr3_aa: CASSDSQGIDGYTF
cdr3_nt: TGTGCCAGCAGTGATAGCCAGGGTATAGATGGCTACACCTTC
d_call: .
clone_size: many
j_call: TRBJ1-2
v_call: TRBV25-1

cdr3_aa: CASSQDWAAEQFF
cdr3_nt: TGCGCCAGCAGCCAAGACTGGGCGGCTGAGCAGTTCTTC
d_call: .
clone_size: many
j_call: TRBJ2-1
v_call: TRBV4-1

cdr3_aa: CATSEPGQGVHEQFF
cdr3_nt: TGTGCCACCAGTGAGCCGGGACAGGGAGTTCATGAGCAGTTCTTC
d_call: TRBD1
clone_size: .
j_call: TRBJ2-1
v_call: TRBV24-1

cdr3_aa: CSATGIEGLENEQFF
cdr3_nt: TGCAGTGCCACCGGGATAGAGGGACTAGAGAATGAGCAGTTCTTC
d_call: TRBD2
clone_size: many
j_call: TRBJ2-1
v_call: TRBV20-1

cdr3_aa: CASSLAGVDPTQYF
cdr3_nt: TGTGCCAGCAGTCTAGCGGGAGTGGACCCTACGCAGTATTTT
d_call: TRBD2
clone_size: .
j_call: TRBJ2-3
v_call: TRBV9

cdr3_aa: CSVRAHFTDTQYF
cdr3_nt: TGCAGCGTTAGGGCGCATTTCACAGATACGCAGTATTTT
d_call: .
clone_size: many
j_call: TRBJ2-3
v_call: TRBV29-1

cdr3_aa: CASSEAVVASGKYNEQFF
cdr3_nt: TGTGCCAGCAGTGAAGCGGTAGTGGCTAGCGGGAAGTACAATGAGCAGTTCTTC
d_call: TRBD2
clone_size: .
j_call: TRBJ2-1
v_call: TRBV2

cdr3_aa: CATWTENTEAFF
cdr3_nt: TGTGCCACGTGGACAGAAAACACTGAAGCTTTCTTT
d_call: .
clone_size: .
j_call: TRBJ1-1
v_call: TRBV27

cdr3_aa: CASSWRRGTAVYGYTF
cdr3_nt: TGTGCCAGCAGCTGGAGACGGGGGACAGCCGTCTATGGCTACACCTTC
d_call: TRBD1
clone_size: .
j_call: TRBJ1-2
v_call: TRBV7-8

cdr3_aa: CASSLQGTEIATTNEKLFF
cdr3_nt: TGTGCCAGCAGTTTACAAGGGACCGAAATAGCAACAACTAATGAAAAACTGTTTTTT
d_call: .
clone_size: .
j_call: TRBJ1-4
v_call: TRBV27

cdr3_aa: CASSVGSQDTEAFF
cdr3_nt: TGTGCCAGCAGCGTCGGTAGTCAGGACACTGAAGCTTTCTTT
d_call: .
clone_size: .
j_call: TRBJ1-1
v_call: TRBV9

cdr3_aa: CASSESWGGGAFF
cdr3_nt: TGTGCCAGCAGTGAATCTTGGGGCGGAGGAGCTTTCTTT
d_call: .
clone_size: .
j_call: TRBJ1-1
v_call: TRBV25-1

cdr3_aa: CAISESIPRGRGTPNEQFF
cdr3_nt: TGTGCCATCAGTGAGTCGATCCCACGGGGAAGGGGTACCCCCAATGAGCAGTTCTTC
d_call: .
clone_size: few
j_call: TRBJ2-1
v_call: TRBV10-3

cdr3_aa: CASSPPARTYEQYF
cdr3_nt: TGTGCCAGCAGCCCCCCCGCCCGGACCTACGAGCAGTACTTC
d_call: .
clone_size: .
j_call: TRBJ2-7
v_call: TRBV7-9

cdr3_aa: CASSDDFSYEQYF
cdr3_nt: TGTGCCAGCAGTGACGACTTCTCCTACGAGCAGTACTTC
d_call: .
clone_size: .
j_call: TRBJ2-7
v_call: TRBV2

cdr3_aa: CATSISIDSYEQYF
cdr3_nt: TGTGCCACCAGCATTAGTATCGATTCCTACGAGCAGTACTTC
d_call: .
clone_size: .
j_call: TRBJ2-7
v_call: TRBV15

cdr3_aa: CASSLEAVNTEAFF
cdr3_nt: TGTGCCAGCAGCTTAGAAGCGGTGAACACTGAAGCTTTCTTT
d_call: .
clone_size: few
j_call: TRBJ1-1
v_call: TRBV7-9

cdr3_aa: CASSTSSGPGDTQYF
cdr3_nt: TGTGCCAGCAGCACCTCCAGCGGCCCGGGGGATACGCAGTATTTT
d_call: .
clone_size: .
j_call: TRBJ2-3
v_call: TRBV12-3/TRBV12-4

cdr3_aa: CASSLAPGPPRPLHF
cdr3_nt: TGCGCCAGCAGCTTGGCTCCAGGCCCACCCCGTCCCCTCCACTTT
d_call: .
clone_size: .
j_call: TRBJ1-6
v_call: TRBV5-1

cdr3_aa: CASSHPTGQPYGYTF
cdr3_nt: TGCGCCAGCAGCCACCCTACGGGGCAGCCCTATGGCTACACCTTC
d_call: .
clone_size: .
j_call: TRBJ1-2
v_call: TRBV4-1

cdr3_aa: CASSQLRNNEQFF
cdr3_nt: TGCGCCAGCAGCCAATTACGCAACAATGAGCAGTTCTTC
d_call: .
clone_size: .
j_call: TRBJ2-1
v_call: TRBV4-1

cdr3_aa: CASSYPGDYREQFF
cdr3_nt: TGTGCCAGCAGTTACCCCGGGGATTACCGAGAGCAGTTCTTC
d_call: .
clone_size: few
j_call: TRBJ2-1
v_call: TRBV6-6

cdr3_aa: CASSLAPLTRNEQFF
cdr3_nt: TGTGCCAGCAGCTTAGCTCCCCTTACGCGGAATGAGCAGTTCTTC
d_call: .
clone_size: few
j_call: TRBJ2-1
v_call: TRBV7-2

cdr3_aa: CSVVDWDYGYTF
cdr3_nt: TGCAGCGTTGTCGACTGGGACTATGGCTACACCTTC
d_call: .
clone_size: many
j_call: TRBJ1-2
v_call: TRBV29-1

cdr3_aa: CASSYVGQVYEQYF
cdr3_nt: TGTGCCAGCAGTTACGTCGGCCAGGTTTACGAGCAGTACTTC
d_call: .
clone_size: few
j_call: TRBJ2-7
v_call: TRBV6-5

cdr3_aa: CASTPGGQILSYEQYF
cdr3_nt: TGTGCCAGCACTCCGGGGGGCCAGATTCTCTCCTACGAGCAGTACTTC
d_call: .
clone_size: few
j_call: TRBJ2-7
v_call: TRBV16

cdr3_aa: CASSPLDYTDTQYF
cdr3_nt: TGTGCCAGCTCACCCTTGGATTACACAGATACGCAGTATTTT
d_call: .
clone_size: .
j_call: TRBJ2-3
v_call: TRBV18

cdr3_aa: CASSSGTGRLPYEQYF
cdr3_nt: TGTGCCAGCAGCTCCGGGACAGGGAGATTGCCCTACGAGCAGTACTTC
d_call: TRBD1
clone_size: few
j_call: TRBJ2-7
v_call: TRBV7-2

cdr3_aa: CSASGLAGTPNNEQYF
cdr3_nt: TGCAGTGCTTCTGGACTAGCGGGGACCCCGAACAATGAGCAGTACTTC
d_call: TRBD2
clone_size: .
j_call: TRBJ2-7
v_call: TRBV20-1

cdr3_aa: CATSNDINYGYTF
cdr3_nt: TGTGCCACCAGCAATGACATAAACTATGGCTACACCTTC
d_call: .
clone_size: few
j_call: TRBJ1-2
v_call: TRBV15

cdr3_aa: CSARLPSGTQQFF
cdr3_nt: TGCAGTGCTAGGCTCCCTAGCGGGACCCAACAGTTCTTC
d_call: TRBD2
clone_size: few
j_call: TRBJ2-1
v_call: TRBV20-1

cdr3_aa: CASSDRETNEKLFF
cdr3_nt: TGTGCCAGCTCGGACAGGGAGACTAATGAAAAACTGTTTTTT
d_call: TRBD1
clone_size: .
j_call: TRBJ1-4
v_call: TRBV25-1

cdr3_aa: CSAEPGQGPNSPLHF
cdr3_nt: TGCAGTGCTGAACCGGGACAGGGCCCGAATTCACCCCTCCACTTT
d_call: TRBD1
clone_size: .
j_call: TRBJ1-6
v_call: TRBV20-1

cdr3_aa: CASSAELGNEQYF
cdr3_nt: TGTGCCAGCAGTGCGGAGCTTGGCAATGAGCAGTACTTC
d_call: .
clone_size: .
j_call: TRBJ2-7
v_call: TRBV2

cdr3_aa: CSAYPTGTSGRPTYEQFF
cdr3_nt: TGCAGTGCTTATCCCACCGGGACTAGCGGGCGCCCGACCTACGAGCAGTTCTTC
d_call: TRBD2
clone_size: .
j_call: TRBJ2-1
v_call: TRBV20-1

cdr3_aa: CASSRGISSYNEQFF
cdr3_nt: TGTGCCAGCAGCCGAGGAATCTCCTCCTACAATGAGCAGTTCTTC
d_call: .
clone_size: few
j_call: TRBJ2-1
v_call: TRBV11-2

cdr3_aa: CAGSQEIGRNTEAFF
cdr3_nt: TGCGCCGGCAGCCAAGAGATAGGGAGGAACACTGAAGCTTTCTTT
d_call: .
clone_size: .
j_call: TRBJ1-1
v_call: TRBV4-3

cdr3_aa: CASSPGAVLGPRFF
cdr3_nt: TGTGCCAGCAGCCCCGGGGCGGTACTAGGCCCCCGGTTCTTC
d_call: .
clone_size: .
j_call: TRBJ2-1
v_call: TRBV28

cdr3_aa: CASMMTLNTEAFF
cdr3_nt: TGTGCCAGCATGATGACTTTGAACACTGAAGCTTTCTTT
d_call: .
clone_size: .
j_call: TRBJ1-1
v_call: TRBV6-1

cdr3_aa: CASSKQGAVAGVVNTQYF
cdr3_nt: TGTGCCAGCAGCAAACAGGGGGCAGTAGCGGGAGTTGTAAATACGCAGTATTTT
d_call: .
clone_size: many
j_call: TRBJ2-3
v_call: TRBV7-2

cdr3_aa: CASSQTPGIWNTEAFF
cdr3_nt: TGTGCCAGCAGCCAAACTCCAGGGATCTGGAACACTGAAGCTTTCTTT
d_call: .
clone_size: .
j_call: TRBJ1-1
v_call: TRBV11-2

cdr3_aa: CSARPLKGSNQPQHF
cdr3_nt: TGCAGTGCTAGGCCCCTCAAGGGGAGCAATCAGCCCCAGCATTTT
d_call: .
clone_size: few
j_call: TRBJ1-5
v_call: TRBV20-1

cdr3_aa: CASSLISGGRISYEQYF
cdr3_nt: TGTGCCAGCAGTTTAATTAGCGGGGGGCGCATCTCCTACGAGCAGTACTTC
d_call: TRBD2
clone_size: few
j_call: TRBJ2-7
v_call: TRBV28

cdr3_aa: CASSYLGQGGTDTQYF
cdr3_nt: TGTGCCAGCAGTTACCTTGGACAGGGCGGCACAGATACGCAGTATTTT
d_call: TRBD1
clone_size: few
j_call: TRBJ2-3
v_call: TRBV6-2/TRBV6-3

cdr3_aa: CASSPYQLAGGLNGQFF
cdr3_nt: TGTGCCAGCAGCCCCTACCAACTAGCGGGAGGGTTAAATGGGCAGTTCTTC
d_call: TRBD2
clone_size: .
j_call: TRBJ2-1
v_call: TRBV6-1

cdr3_aa: CASNGQGQETQYF
cdr3_nt: TGTGCCAGCAACGGACAGGGTCAAGAGACCCAGTACTTC
d_call: TRBD1
clone_size: few
j_call: TRBJ2-5
v_call: TRBV2

cdr3_aa: CASNSAVSGNTIYF
cdr3_nt: TGCGCCAGCAACTCGGCCGTCTCTGGAAACACCATATATTTT
d_call: .
clone_size: .
j_call: TRBJ1-3
v_call: TRBV4-1

cdr3_aa: CASSSVPLGFETSDSYNEQFF
cdr3_nt: TGTGCCAGCAGCTCCGTCCCTCTGGGGTTCGAGACTAGCGATTCCTACAATGAGCAGTTCTTC
d_call: TRBD2
clone_size: .
j_call: TRBJ2-1
v_call: TRBV7-8

cdr3_aa: CASSLDRLTINEQYF
cdr3_nt: TGTGCCAGCAGCTTAGATAGACTAACCATCAATGAGCAGTACTTC
d_call: .
clone_size: .
j_call: TRBJ2-7
v_call: TRBV7-2

cdr3_aa: CASSLGGDSFYEQFF
cdr3_nt: TGTGCCAGCAGCTTAGGTGGGGACAGCTTCTATGAGCAGTTCTTC
d_call: TRBD1
clone_size: .
j_call: TRBJ2-1
v_call: TRBV11-2

cdr3_aa: CASSGTRGGGKNIQYF
cdr3_nt: TGTGCCAGCAGTGGTACCCGGGGTGGAGGCAAAAACATTCAGTACTTC
d_call: .
clone_size: .
j_call: TRBJ2-4
v_call: TRBV12-3/TRBV12-4

cdr3_aa: CAWMLVPNNEQFF
cdr3_nt: TGTGCCTGGATGCTAGTACCTAACAATGAGCAGTTCTTC
d_call: .
clone_size: .
j_call: TRBJ2-1
v_call: TRBV30